The source of this T cell receptor beta chain is a study of CXCR3-negative and CXCR3-positive naive CD8 T cells. A word on this clonotype: As yet, its antigen is unknown.

Study results and caveats: Memory cells showed distinct TRBV-TRBJ patterns, while the two naive subsets matched. Cryopreserved cells showed partially decreased CXCR3 expression, and most assays used fresh PBMCs. Compared with CXCR3-negative naive cells, CXCR3-positive naive cells showed more hydrophobic TRB CDR3s. Similarly elevated diversity marked both naive subsets, with memory CD8+ cells showing far lower diversity.

The study made its TRB cDNA libraries by 5' RACE, adding UMI labels. Reanalyzing the 5' RACE reads, TCRdb keeps one entry per CDR3 protein, without DNA. The sample is made up of tens of thousands of distinct CDR3 sequences, and the top ten hold under 0.95% of it. The CDR3 length is 16 residues. The V gene's germline CDR1 is MNHEY and CDR2 SVGAGI. A CD45RO-CCR7+CD27+CD95- phenotype identified naive CD8+ T cells. The sequencing sample was made of naive CXCR3+ CD8+ T cells from blood. Subset: CD45RO-CCR7+CD27+CD95- naive CD8+ T cells expressing CXCR3 (TNR3+). The sequence was obtained from a human donor in good health. Some clones in this sample may be carry-over from other donors' samples. The V call is TRBV6-5, the J call TRBJ2-1; lacking DNA, the TRBD2 call made by TCRdb goes unchecked. CDR3 loop: CASRLLAGGTYNEQFF.